The 21 T cell receptor beta chains below come from one sample, sequenced in a study of monozygotic twins with inflammatory bowel disease. With the 5' RACE reads reprocessed, TCRdb shows one record per CDR3 protein and no DNA. This specimen shows more than 100,000 distinct CDR3 sequences; the ten leading clones hold approximately 1.8%. The sequenced sample was blood. The receptors stem from a human donor with ulcerative colitis or Crohn's disease, or a healthy co-twin of an affected twin (not recorded which).

The chain carries TRBV30 and TRBJ1-5. The CDR3 spans 14 residues. Per the germline V gene, CDR1 is GTSNPN and CDR2 is SVGIG (reference sequence). The CDR3 sequence is CAWSELRGNQPQHF.

The rearrangement uses TRBV6-1 and TRBJ2-5. Germline V CDR1 and CDR2: MNHNS, SASEGT. The CDR3 spans 13 residues. This chain's CDR3 is CASGAAYQETQYF.

The chain is built from TRBV7-2 and TRBJ2-3; the TCRdb D gene call, TRBD2, has no DNA to confirm it. The length of the CDR3 is 16 residues. Germline CDR1 is SGHTA and CDR2 is FQGNSA. CDR3: CASSQGGLAGTDTQYF.

This sequence joins TRBV5-4 and TRBJ2-1; checking the TCRdb D call of TRBD2 is not possible without DNA. The germline V gene encodes CDR1 SGHNT and CDR2 YYREEE (reference sequence). This CDR3 has 16 residues. CDR3: CASSWGTPREGNEQFF.

The rearrangement joins TRBV4-2 to TRBJ2-2. Per the germline V gene, CDR1 is LGHNA and CDR2 is YNFKEQ. The CDR3 extends over 13 amino acids. CDR3 region: CASSQMNTGELFF.

The chain carries TRBV19 and TRBJ2-7; the D call from TCRdb, TRBD1, cannot be confirmed without DNA. CDR1 and CDR2 from the germline V gene are LNHDA and SQIVND (reference sequence). The CDR3 is 13 residues long. CDR3 residues: CASSISPRDEQYF. Filled out from reference TRBV19 and TRBJ2-7, the complete variable domain reads DGGITQSPKYLFRKEGQNVTLSCEQNLNHDAMYWYRQDPGQGLRLIYYSQIVNDFQKGDIAEGYSVSREKKESFPLTVTSAQKNPTAFYLCASSISPRDEQYFGPGTRLTVT.

The chain recombines TRBV4-3 with TRBJ2-1; as DNA is missing, the TRBD2 call by TCRdb cannot be tested. CDR3 length: 16 amino acids. Germline CDR1 is LGHNA and CDR2 is YSLEER. The CDR3 here is CASSQPPQPLGHEQFF.

V usage is TRBV5-4 and J usage is TRBJ2-7; the TRBD2 assignment by TCRdb is unverifiable without DNA. The CDR3 length is 14 residues. Per germline, CDR1 SGHNT and CDR2 YYREEE (reference sequence). The CDR3 is CASSSTSGAYEQYF.

This chain uses TRBV5-1 with TRBJ1-2; the D gene TCRdb calls, TRBD1, cannot be checked with no DNA. The CDR3 covers 15 residues. Looked up from germline, CDR1 is SGHRS and CDR2 is YFSETQ. The CDR3 reads CASSLEGRTNYGYTF. Full variable domain (missing parts from reference TRBV5-1 and TRBJ1-2): KAGVTQTPRYLIKTRGQQVTLSCSPISGHRSVSWYQQTPGQGLQFLFEYFSETQRNKGNFPGRFSGRQFSNSRSEMNVSTLELGDSALYLCASSLEGRTNYGYTFGSGTRLTVV.

V usage is TRBV20-1 and J usage is TRBJ1-5. In germline, CDR1 is DFQATT, CDR2 SNEGSKA (reference sequence). The CDR3 covers 16 residues. CDR3 protein: CSAATPGILSNQPQHF.

CDR3 region: CASSSRRVRAGELETQYF. This chain links TRBV27 with TRBJ2-5; as DNA is missing, the TRBD2 call by TCRdb cannot be tested. Germline loops: CDR1 MNHEY, CDR2 SMNVEV (reference sequence). CDR3 size: 18 residues.

This chain connects TRBV6-5 to TRBJ2-7; TCRdb selects TRBD1, and the lack of DNA leaves this call unchecked. CDR3 size: 13 residues. In germline, CDR1 is MNHEY, CDR2 SVGAGI. CDR3 in amino acids: CASSYLGVFEQYF.

The chain recombines TRBV12-3 or TRBV12-4 with TRBJ2-4; TCRdb indicates TRBD1, and absent DNA this call remains unverified. The CDR3 is made up of 13 amino acids. CDR3: CARRGQEGNMQYF.

The J gene is TRBJ1-3, the V gene TRBV20-1; there is no DNA to check the TCRdb D call of TRBD1. The CDR3 consists of 13 residues. CDR1 is DFQATT, CDR2 SNEGSKA, per germline (reference sequence). The CDR3 sequence is CSAYSGFGNTIYF.

The rearrangement joins TRBV3-1 to TRBJ1-1. This CDR3 region has 15 residues. In germline, CDR1 is LGHDT, CDR2 YNNKEL (reference sequence). The CDR3 reads CASSPRGRRTIEAFF.

The chain uses TRBV12-3 or TRBV12-4 and TRBJ2-4; TCRdb's D call, TRBD2, is unchecked because there is no DNA. The CDR3 has 16 amino acids. CDR3 loop: CASSLGSGGAKNIQYF.

This chain links TRBV28 with TRBJ2-7; the D call of TRBD1 rests on TCRdb alone, since no DNA is present to check it. The germline CDR1 and CDR2 sequences are MDHEN and SYDVKM. This CDR3 has 15 residues. Here the CDR3 reads CASRSSGTGGWEQYF. The variable domain in full, with the rest retrieved from reference TRBV28 and TRBJ2-7, is DVKVTQSSRYLVKRTGEKVFLECVQDMDHENMFWYRQDPGLGLRLIYFSYDVKMKEKGDIPEGYSVSREKKERFSLILESASTNQTSMYLCASRSSGTGGWEQYFGPGTRLTVT.

The chain uses TRBV7-9 and TRBJ2-7; the TCRdb D gene call, TRBD1, has no DNA to confirm it. Germline V gene sequence: CDR1 SEHNR, CDR2 FQNEAQ (reference sequence). CDR3 length: 17 amino acids. The CDR3: CASSLGGGPGLSYEQYF. Full variable domain (outside the CDR3, taken from reference TRBV7-9 and TRBJ2-7): DTGVSQNPRHKITKRGQNVTFRCDPISEHNRLYWYRQTLGQGPEFLTYFQNEAQLEKSRLLSDRFSAERPKGSFSTLEIQRTEQGDSAMYLCASSLGGGPGLSYEQYFGPGTRLTVT.

V is TRBV20-1 and J is TRBJ2-5; TCRdb's D call of TRBD1 is untestable without DNA. The CDR3 contains 16 residues. Germline-derived CDR1 and CDR2 are DFQATT and SNEGSKA (reference sequence). Here the CDR3 reads CSASGWTGGSQETQYF.

The rearrangement uses TRBV30 and TRBJ2-2. The CDR3 has 12 residues. The germline CDR1 and CDR2 sequences are GTSNPN and SVGIG (reference sequence). The CDR3 loop reads CARWENTGELFF. Looking up the rest from reference TRBV30 and TRBJ2-2 gives the full variable domain: SQTIHQWPATLVQPVGSPLSLECTVEGTSNPNLYWYRQAAGRGLQLLFYSVGIGQISSEVPQNLSASRPQDRQFILSSKKLLLSDSGFYLCARWENTGELFFGEGSRLTVL.

The chain combines TRBV5-1 with TRBJ2-1; TCRdb's D gene call, TRBD2, goes unchecked for lack of DNA. The V gene's germline CDR1 is SGHRS and CDR2 YFSETQ. The CDR3 runs to 15 residues. The CDR3 sequence: CASSLSAGLSNEQFF.